This record concerns one T cell receptor beta chain sequence. This clonotype was observed a handful of times. Its antigen remains unidentified. Base qualities are missing; no much larger clone stands one base away. This sample is drawn from a study of CD8 T cells in ankylosing spondylitis listed by TCRdb under 2017. Looking at the study overall: T cell receptor beta repertoires were profiled in healthy donors and ankylosing spondylitis patients so that disease-linked TCR variants could be found. Peripheral blood samples were taken, and synovial fluid was additionally collected from ankylosing spondylitis patients. The full study cohort comprised about 23 ankylosing spondylitis patients and some 100 healthy donors. Study-wide findings and limitations: In peripheral blood, the disease-linked clones were found at relatively low frequencies and had a CD8+ phenotype. Some motif variants had previously been reported in the synovial fluid and blood of reactive arthritis patients, which suggests shared mechanisms of disease initiation. A TCR beta motif made up of several highly homologous amino acid variants appeared to be characteristic of blood from ankylosing spondylitis patients. The disease-linked clones were reported to be significantly enriched in matched synovial fluid samples from ankylosing spondylitis patients.

The sample was run on an Illumina HiSeq 2500. Quantitative 5'-RACE with molecular barcodes was the method used to prepare the TCR beta libraries. The paper's processing steps were these. A new computational method based on a probabilistic model of VDJ rearrangement was used to identify disease-linked TCR variants. TCRdb reran the public reads through fastp at Q25 and MiXCR, keeping productive beta chains. Merged by CDR3 protein, the rows form single entries marked with the most common genes and DNA. The authors' filters were not applied to this entry. The sample table records about 500,000 distinct CDR3 sequences; 5.3% of these occur just once. The ten largest clones add up to under 4.5% of the sample. The CDR3, cysteine through phenylalanine, is 13 amino acids long. Of the read, only the CDR3 DNA is kept; its 39 bases are in frame from base 1. The V end loses 5 bases and the J end loses 3 bases, and a stretch of 12 bases separates them. CDR1 and CDR2, looked up from the germline V gene (reference sequence), are DFQATT and SNEGSKA.

The sequence joins TRBV20-1 to TRBJ2-3, with a weak D call of TRBD2 (5 bases match). Sequencing used blood, either unsorted or a sorted T cell fraction (not recorded which). The TCR comes from a male donor with ankylosing spondylitis. The base sequence is TGCAGTGCTCCTACCTGGGAGACAGATACGCAGTATTTT. Its protein is CSAPTWETDTQYF.